This TCR beta chain was identified in a study of T cells in Graves' hyperthyroidism and ophthalmopathy. Study-wide results and limits: Researchers found most expanded thyroid clonotypes above 0.001 in blood as well.

From RNA transcripts, TCR beta CDR3 regions were amplified. The TCR CDR3 was amplified in a first-round RT-PCR using the HTBI primer set. One entry per CDR3 protein results from TCRdb running MiXCR on the multiplex PCR reads. This sample has 450,000 to 650,000 distinct CDR3 sequences, with around 20% found just once. Absence of ophthalmopathy progression within 18 months defined stable Graves' hyperthyroidism. Exclusion of patients followed from uncontrolled infection, other autoimmune disease, pregnancy or lactation. Diagnoses were made from clinical symptoms, serum measures (thyroxine and TRAb), thyroid ultrasound and orbital computed tomography. CDR1 and CDR2 (germline): MGHDK, SYGVNS. The CDR3 runs 13 residues. V was clipped by 5 bases and J by 5 bases; unmatched bases: 6. At least ten counts were recorded for this clonotype. Its antigen is undetermined.

The source of this sequence is a man aged 18-30 years with Graves' hyperthyroidism. This sequence joins TRBV25-1 and TRBJ2-7, with TRBD1 matching over 7 bases. The sample taken for sequencing was blood. The CDR3, as DNA: TGTGCCAGCAGTAGTCAGGGGGTAGACGAGCAGTACTTC. Translation gives CASSSQGVDEQYF.